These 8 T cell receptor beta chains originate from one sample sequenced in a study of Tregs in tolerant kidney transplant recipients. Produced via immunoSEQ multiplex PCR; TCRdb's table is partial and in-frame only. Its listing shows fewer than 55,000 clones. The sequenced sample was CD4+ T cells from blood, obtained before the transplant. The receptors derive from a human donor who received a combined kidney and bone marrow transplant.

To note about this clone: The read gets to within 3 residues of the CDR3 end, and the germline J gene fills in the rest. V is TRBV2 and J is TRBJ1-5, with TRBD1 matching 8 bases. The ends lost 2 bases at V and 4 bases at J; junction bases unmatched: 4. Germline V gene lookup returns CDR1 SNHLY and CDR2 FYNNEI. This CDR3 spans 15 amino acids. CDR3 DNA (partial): TGTGCCAGCAGTGAAATGGGACAGGCGAATCAGCCC. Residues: CASSEMGQANQP. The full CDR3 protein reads CASSEMGQANQPQHF.

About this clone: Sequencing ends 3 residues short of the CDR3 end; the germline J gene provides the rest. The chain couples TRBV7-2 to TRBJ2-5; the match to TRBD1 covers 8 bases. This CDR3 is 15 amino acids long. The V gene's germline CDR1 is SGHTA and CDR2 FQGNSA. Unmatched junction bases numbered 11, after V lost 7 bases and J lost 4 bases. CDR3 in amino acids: CASTPRGQGVETQYF. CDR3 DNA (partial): TGTGCCAGCACCCCCAGGGGGCAGGGGGTAGAGACC.

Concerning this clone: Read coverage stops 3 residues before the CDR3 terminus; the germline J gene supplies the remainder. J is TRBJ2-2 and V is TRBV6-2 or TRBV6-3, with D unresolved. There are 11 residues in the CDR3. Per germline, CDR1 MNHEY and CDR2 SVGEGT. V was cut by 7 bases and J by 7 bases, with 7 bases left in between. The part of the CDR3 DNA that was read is TGTGCCAGCATTGACTTCGGGGAG. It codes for CASIDFGE. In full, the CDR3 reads CASIDFGELFF.

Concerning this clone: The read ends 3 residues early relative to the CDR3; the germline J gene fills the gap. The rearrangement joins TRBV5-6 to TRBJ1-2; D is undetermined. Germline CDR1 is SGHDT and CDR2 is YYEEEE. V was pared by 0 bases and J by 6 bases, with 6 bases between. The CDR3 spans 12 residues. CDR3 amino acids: CASSLGGDGYTF. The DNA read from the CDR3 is TGTGCCAGCAGCTTGGGCGGAGATGGC.

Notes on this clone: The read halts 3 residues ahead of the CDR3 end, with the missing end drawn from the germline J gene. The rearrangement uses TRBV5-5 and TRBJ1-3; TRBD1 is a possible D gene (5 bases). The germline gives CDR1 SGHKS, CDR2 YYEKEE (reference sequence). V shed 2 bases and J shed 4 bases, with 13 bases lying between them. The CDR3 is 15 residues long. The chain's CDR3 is CASSFQPGKGNTIYF. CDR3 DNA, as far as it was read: TGTGCCAGCAGCTTTCAACCAGGGAAAGGAAACACC.

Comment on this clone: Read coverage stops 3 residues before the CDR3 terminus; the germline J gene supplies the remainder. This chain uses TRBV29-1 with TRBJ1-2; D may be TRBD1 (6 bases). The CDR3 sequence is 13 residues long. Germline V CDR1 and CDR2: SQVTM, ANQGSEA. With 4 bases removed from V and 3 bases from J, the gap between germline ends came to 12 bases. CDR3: CSVGETGDYGYTF. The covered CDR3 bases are TGCAGCGTTGGAGAGACAGGTGACTATGGC. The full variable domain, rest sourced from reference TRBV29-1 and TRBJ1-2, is SAVISQKPSRDICQRGTSLTIQCQVDSQVTMMFWYRQQPGQSLTLIATANQGSEATYESGFVIDKFPISRPNLTFSTLTVSNMSPEDSSIYLCSVGETGDYGYTFGSGTRLTVV.

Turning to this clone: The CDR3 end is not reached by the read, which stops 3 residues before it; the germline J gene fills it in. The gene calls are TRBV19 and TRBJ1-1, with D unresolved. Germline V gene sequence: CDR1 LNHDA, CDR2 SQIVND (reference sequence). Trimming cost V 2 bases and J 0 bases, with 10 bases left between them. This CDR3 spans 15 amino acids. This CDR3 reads CASSIMRGLNTEAFF. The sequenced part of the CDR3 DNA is TGTGCCAGTAGTATAATGCGGGGTTTGAACACTGAA. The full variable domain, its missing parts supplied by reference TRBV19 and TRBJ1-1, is DGGITQSPKYLFRKEGQNVTLSCEQNLNHDAMYWYRQDPGQGLRLIYYSQIVNDFQKGDIAEGYSVSREKKESFPLTVTSAQKNPTAFYLCASSIMRGLNTEAFFGQGTRLTVV.

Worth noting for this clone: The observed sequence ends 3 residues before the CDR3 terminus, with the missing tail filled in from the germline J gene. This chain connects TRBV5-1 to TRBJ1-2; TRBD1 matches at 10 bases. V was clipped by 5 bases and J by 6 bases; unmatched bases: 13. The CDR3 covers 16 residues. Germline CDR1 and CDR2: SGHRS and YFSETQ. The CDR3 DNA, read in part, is TGCGCCAGCAGACGGGACAGGGGATACTCGGGACATGGC. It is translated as CASRRDRGYSGHG. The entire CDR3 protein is CASRRDRGYSGHGYTF. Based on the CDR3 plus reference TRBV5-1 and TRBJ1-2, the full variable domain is KAGVTQTPRYLIKTRGQQVTLSCSPISGHRSVSWYQQTPGQGLQFLFEYFSETQRNKGNFPGRFSGRQFSNSRSEMNVSTLELGDSALYLCASRRDRGYSGHGYTFGSGTRLTVV.